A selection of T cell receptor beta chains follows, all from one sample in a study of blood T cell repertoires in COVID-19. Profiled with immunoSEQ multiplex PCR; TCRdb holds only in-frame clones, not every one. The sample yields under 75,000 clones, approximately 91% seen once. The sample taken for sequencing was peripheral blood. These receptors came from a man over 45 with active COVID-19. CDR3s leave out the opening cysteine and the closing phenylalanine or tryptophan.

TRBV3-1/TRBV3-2,ASSQERDSRKNTEAF
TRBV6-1,ASSEEGVVTEAF
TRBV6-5,ASTEQGAGTEAF
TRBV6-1,ASSEAGQGAYGYT
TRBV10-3,AISEYHEGIDQPQH
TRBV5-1,ASSLAGTSLGNTIY
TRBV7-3,ASSPFPVDTQY
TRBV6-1,ASSDGGVGSPLH
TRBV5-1,ASSETGARTDTQY
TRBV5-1,ATSTGGAYGYT
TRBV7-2,ASSPGTGDFYEQY
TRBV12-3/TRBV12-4,ASSQQGRDIQY
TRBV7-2,ASSARQGAQY
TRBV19,ASSPGTGNYGYT
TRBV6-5,ASSRRGIQETQY
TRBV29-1,SVGYRVEAGYT
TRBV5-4,ASSPRDDEQF
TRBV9,ASSVGEGEQY
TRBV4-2,ASRTHEGGLGGNTEAF
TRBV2,ASEGNFAEQY
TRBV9,ASSASGTANSGNTIY
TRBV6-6,ASNQLRQGNYNEQF
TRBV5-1,ASSLGGQQNEKLF
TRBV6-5,ATRTGGNTIY
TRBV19,ASSISPAGQPQH
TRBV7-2,ASSSPGTSGRNQQF
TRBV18,ASSPRTVNTEAF
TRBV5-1,ASEIAGGPTDTQY
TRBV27,ASSLTGDRYGYT
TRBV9,ASSAPLGLAGYQTQY
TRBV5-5,ASSWDKSNTEAF
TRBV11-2,ASSFGLGGSDTQY
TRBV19,ASTKWLNQPQH
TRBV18,ASSQGVDQPQH
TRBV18,ASSLRDRDTEAF
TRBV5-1,ASSSQGDYGYT
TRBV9,ASSVTPGQANYGYT
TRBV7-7,ASSRQVGNTIY
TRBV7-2,ASSLEAGTHQHGYT
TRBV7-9,ASSLIGGRSYEQY
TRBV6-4,ASSVGAGGPYEQY
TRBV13,ASSTAGVQY
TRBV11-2,ASSLEPGIARQY
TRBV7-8,ASRDRGSYEQY
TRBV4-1,ASSQGRGGATEAF
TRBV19,ASSINRGFEQY
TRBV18,ASLPGGEAEAF
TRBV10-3,AISGQGLNTEAF
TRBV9,ASSVGSGGSSYNEQF
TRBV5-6,ASSETGVQETQY
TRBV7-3,ASSLQGRGDETQY
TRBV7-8,ASSYAGLTYNEQF
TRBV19,ASRISRVPNQPQH
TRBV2,ASRPGTSGRKY